A selection of T cell receptor beta chains follows, all from one sample in a study of early T cells in non-severe SARS-CoV-2 infection. TCRdb re-called the 5' RACE reads through MiXCR, storing one row per CDR3 protein. The sample holds tens of thousands of distinct CDR3 sequences; around 9% are singletons and the top ten take approximately 15%. Material: whole blood. These receptors originate from an adult who was a healthcare worker with PCR-confirmed SARS-CoV-2 infection or an uninfected control (not recorded which). Both conserved end residues are part of each CDR3. A D gene is named only where the DNA matches it firmly. Expanded clones get a size class; other rows say once, few or many, or leave the size out.

>TRBJ2-1|few|TRBV6-5|-
CASSYSRTTNEQFF
TGTGCCAGCAGTTACTCGAGGACTACAAATGAGCAGTTCTTC
>TRBJ2-1|-|TRBV6-2/TRBV6-3|TRBD2
CASRPAGVLVGTYNEQFF
TGTGCCAGCAGACCAGCGGGAGTGCTTGTCGGGACCTACAATGAGCAGTTCTTC
>TRBJ2-2|-|TRBV11-1|-
CASSTRSRGTGGLFF
TGTGCCAGCAGCACCAGGTCCCGGGGCACCGGGGGGCTGTTTTTT
>TRBJ2-3|many|TRBV7-2|TRBD1
CASSLATGADTQYF
TGTGCCAGCAGCTTAGCGACAGGGGCAGATACGCAGTATTTT
>TRBJ2-1|many|TRBV6-5|TRBD2
CASSLKGASGHKIRSYNEQFF
TGTGCCAGCAGCCTTAAAGGGGCTAGCGGCCACAAAATACGCTCCTACAATGAGCAGTTCTTC
>TRBJ2-7|few|TRBV28|TRBD2
CASSLGLAGGPLYF
TGTGCCAGCAGTTTAGGACTAGCGGGAGGGCCACTTTACTTC
>TRBJ2-5|many|TRBV4-3|TRBD2
CASSQELSTSGRARWETQYF
TGCGCCAGCAGCCAAGAATTAAGTACTAGCGGGAGGGCCCGCTGGGAGACCCAGTACTTC
>TRBJ2-7|few|TRBV3-1|-
CASSGTRPPYEQYF
TGTGCCAGCAGCGGGACAAGGCCCCCCTACGAGCAGTACTTC
>TRBJ2-5|many|TRBV18|-
CASSPEQTQYF
TGTGCCAGCTCTCCGGAACAGACCCAGTACTTC
>TRBJ2-6|few|TRBV7-4|-
CASSPSPPTLIGANVLTF
TGTGCCAGCAGCCCCTCCCCCCCGACTCTTATTGGGGCCAACGTCCTGACTTTC
>TRBJ2-7|-|TRBV20-1|TRBD2
CSARTSGSGYSYEQYF
TGCAGTGCTAGGACTAGCGGGAGTGGGTACTCCTACGAGCAGTACTTC
>TRBJ2-7|many|TRBV7-9|-
CASSPSAVSYEQYF
TGTGCCAGCAGCCCCTCCGCCGTCTCCTACGAGCAGTACTTC
>TRBJ2-7|many|TRBV6-2/TRBV6-3|-
CASSYSMHMSYEQYF
TGTGCCAGCAGTTACTCGATGCACATGTCCTACGAGCAGTACTTC
>TRBJ2-7|-|TRBV5-6|-
CASIPFGGASYEQYF
TGTGCCAGCATCCCGTTTGGAGGAGCCTCCTACGAGCAGTACTTC
>TRBJ2-6|-|TRBV28|-
CASSDPPILSSGANVLTF
TGTGCCAGCAGTGATCCTCCAATATTATCCTCTGGGGCCAACGTCCTGACTTTC
>TRBJ2-2|many|TRBV7-6|TRBD2
CASSSRTSGEGELFF
TGTGCCAGCAGCTCCCGGACTAGCGGGGAAGGGGAGCTGTTTTTT
>TRBJ2-7|-|TRBV20-1|TRBD2
CSARGTGLAGSFSEQYF
TGCAGTGCTAGAGGGACGGGACTAGCGGGATCATTTTCGGAGCAGTACTTC
>TRBJ2-7|-|TRBV29-1|-
CSVIHWGEQYF
TGCAGCGTGATACACTGGGGTGAGCAGTACTTC
>TRBJ2-7|few|TRBV28|-
CASSFQVGEQYF
TGTGCCAGCAGTTTTCAGGTTGGCGAGCAGTACTTC
>TRBJ1-2|many|TRBV2|-
CASRPQGNYGYTF
TGTGCCAGCAGGCCCCAGGGGAACTATGGCTACACCTTC
>TRBJ2-7|few|TRBV12-3/TRBV12-4|-
CASTPGSSSYEQYF
TGTGCCAGCACCCCAGGGTCGAGCTCCTACGAGCAGTACTTC
>TRBJ1-1|many|TRBV6-5|-
CASRRAMNTEAFF
TGTGCCAGCAGACGCGCTATGAACACTGAAGCTTTCTTT
>TRBJ1-5|-|TRBV7-2|-
CASSFSGTGYNQPQHF
TGTGCCAGCAGCTTCTCCGGGACGGGTTACAATCAGCCCCAGCATTTT
>TRBJ2-1|few|TRBV5-4|-
CASSLSSLSYNEQFF
TGTGCCAGCAGCTTGTCTTCGCTGTCCTACAATGAGCAGTTCTTC
>TRBJ1-5|-|TRBV3-1|-
CASSQGSGLNQPQHF
TGTGCCAGCAGCCAAGGGTCGGGGCTGAATCAGCCCCAGCATTTT
>TRBJ2-7|-|TRBV7-8|TRBD1
CASRLDRGYEQYF
TGTGCCAGCAGACTGGACAGGGGATACGAGCAGTACTTC
>TRBJ2-5|many|TRBV19|TRBD1
CASSAPGQVQETQYF
TGTGCCAGTAGTGCGCCCGGACAGGTCCAAGAGACCCAGTACTTC
>TRBJ2-2|-|TRBV12-3/TRBV12-4|-
CASSSRVSGSGELFF
TGTGCCAGCAGTTCCAGGGTTTCAGGGAGCGGGGAGCTGTTTTTT
>TRBJ2-2|many|TRBV29-1|TRBD1
CSGRTGGAVGELFF
TGCAGCGGGAGGACAGGGGGCGCGGTCGGGGAGCTGTTTTTT
>TRBJ2-3|-|TRBV9|TRBD1
CASSPLRGRTDTQYF
TGTGCCAGCAGCCCCCTGAGGGGGCGAACAGATACGCAGTATTTT
>TRBJ2-7|many|TRBV5-1|TRBD1
CASSPDRGGYEQYF
TGCGCCAGCAGCCCGGACAGGGGCGGGTACGAGCAGTACTTC
>TRBJ1-3|many|TRBV28|-
CASSLFGVFGSSGNTIYF
TGTGCCAGCAGTTTATTCGGGGTTTTCGGCAGCTCTGGAAACACCATATATTTT
>TRBJ2-1|-|TRBV6-1|-
CASGWLGVGEQFF
TGTGCCAGCGGATGGTTGGGGGTGGGAGAGCAGTTCTTC
>TRBJ2-7|many|TRBV12-3/TRBV12-4|-
CASRMGGTKTYEQYF
TGTGCCAGCAGGATGGGCGGGACAAAGACCTACGAGCAGTACTTC
>TRBJ2-5|many|TRBV7-6|TRBD2
CASSSGTIQETQYF
TGTGCCAGCAGCTCAGGGACTATACAAGAGACCCAGTACTTC
>TRBJ2-1|-|TRBV5-1|TRBD1
CASSPRQGETNEQFF
TGCGCCAGCAGCCCGCGACAGGGGGAGACCAATGAGCAGTTCTTC
>TRBJ2-1|few|TRBV7-9|TRBD2
CASSSGLANNEQFF
TGTGCCAGCAGCTCAGGACTAGCCAACAATGAGCAGTTCTTC
>TRBJ2-3|many|TRBV7-2|-
CASSPRSDTQYF
TGTGCCAGCAGCCCCCGGTCGGATACGCAGTATTTT
>TRBJ2-5|-|TRBV29-1|-
CSALRSGAPQETQYF
TGCAGCGCCCTGAGGTCAGGGGCCCCCCAAGAGACCCAGTACTTC
>TRBJ2-2|few|TRBV4-3|-
CASSRGVRPGELFF
TGCGCCAGCAGCAGAGGGGTTCGTCCCGGGGAGCTGTTTTTT
>TRBJ2-5|many|TRBV10-3|TRBD2
CAISEGTSGKQETQYF
TGTGCCATCAGTGAGGGGACTAGCGGGAAGCAAGAGACCCAGTACTTC
>TRBJ1-5|many|TRBV19|TRBD1
CATGTGGYTPQHF
TGTGCCACAGGGACAGGGGGTTATACGCCCCAGCATTTT
>TRBJ2-3|-|TRBV5-4|TRBD2
CASSSSGAGDTQYF
TGTGCCAGCAGCTCGAGCGGGGCGGGGGATACGCAGTATTTT
>TRBJ2-3|many|TRBV28|TRBD1
CASSPETGLTDTQYF
TGTGCCAGCAGCCCCGAGACAGGGTTGACAGATACGCAGTATTTT
>TRBJ2-7|few|TRBV10-3|-
CAISDFGGLDEQYF
TGTGCCATCAGTGACTTCGGGGGGCTTGACGAGCAGTACTTC
>TRBJ1-4|many|TRBV15|-
CATSRDRGRANEKLFF
TGTGCCACCAGCAGAGATCGGGGCAGGGCGAATGAAAAACTGTTTTTT
>TRBJ2-1|many|TRBV20-1|TRBD2
CSAEVGRNQFF
TGCAGTGCGGAAGTCGGGAGGAATCAGTTCTTC
>TRBJ2-1|-|TRBV24-1|-
CATRDIEDEQFF
TGTGCCACCAGGGACATAGAAGATGAGCAGTTCTTC
>TRBJ1-1|-|TRBV29-1|-
CSVGFGDTEAFF
TGCAGCGTTGGGTTTGGAGATACTGAAGCTTTCTTT
>TRBJ2-7|-|TRBV12-3/TRBV12-4|TRBD2
CASRPGGKGGSYEQYF
TGTGCCAGCAGACCCGGGGGGAAGGGAGGCTCCTACGAGCAGTACTTC
>TRBJ1-2|-|TRBV14|-
CASSQVASGVGYTF
TGTGCCAGCAGCCAAGTGGCCAGCGGTGTTGGCTACACCTTC
>TRBJ2-2|-|TRBV12-3/TRBV12-4|-
CASSRTGELFF
TGTGCCAGCAGTCGAACCGGGGAGCTGTTTTTT
>TRBJ2-7|many|TRBV27|-
CASSLRPGILEQYF
TGTGCCAGCAGTTTGCGTCCGGGGATCCTCGAGCAGTACTTC
>TRBJ2-5|many|TRBV5-1|-
CASSLDGRRKTQYF
TGCGCCAGCAGCTTGGACGGGAGAAGGAAGACCCAGTACTTC
>TRBJ2-1|-|TRBV7-8|-
CASSLARDAQFF
TGTGCCAGCAGCTTAGCGCGGGATGCGCAGTTCTTC
>TRBJ1-5|many|TRBV28|TRBD1
CASSIRGLDQPQHF
TGTGCCAGCAGTATTAGGGGGCTCGATCAGCCCCAGCATTTT